The clone carrying this T cell receptor beta chain showed up many times. Germline V lookup: CDR1 SQVTM, CDR2 ANQGSEA. The CDR3 has 12 residues. V lost 4 bases and J lost 5, with 11 bases in between. The data are from a study of T-cell memory formation after mild COVID-19. MiXCR, run by TCRdb on the 5' RACE reads, gives a single entry per CDR3 protein. The sample lists more than 300,000 distinct CDR3 sequences, roughly an eighth occurring once. This receptor was identified in a man between 18 and 35 years old who had mild COVID-19 (a few samples of this study predate the infection). Cell type and time point are not known. The chain employs TRBV29-1 and TRBJ1-2; D unclear. Sequenced: PBMCs or a T cell subset sorted from them (not recorded which). The CDR3 is CSVGGDLYGYTF. As DNA, the CDR3 is TGCAGCGTTGGGGGAGACTTGTATGGCTACACCTTC.